Listed below are T cell receptor beta chains from one sample, sequenced in a study of beta chain features in type 1 diabetes. Here immunoSEQ multiplex PCR was the method, and the copy in TCRdb shows in-frame clones only, minus some. The sample carries tens of thousands of clones, about 58% recorded once. The sample was stem cell memory CD4+ T cells from blood. These receptor sequences come from a man aged 18 to 29 with type 1 diabetes. CDR3s include the opening cysteine and the closing phenylalanine or tryptophan. The order of the fields is J gene, V gene, D gene, clone size, CDR3 DNA, CDR3 protein. A D gene is named only where the DNA matches it firmly. Clone size is shown for a subset of rows, as once, few, many or a class of expanded clone.

j_call: TRBJ2-3; v_call: TRBV10-3; d_call: .; clone_size: .; cdr3_nt: TGTGCCATCAGTGAGGGTAAAGGTGGGCCAGGGGTAGTTGATACGCAGTATTTT; cdr3_aa: CAISEGKGGPGVVDTQYF
j_call: TRBJ2-7; v_call: TRBV6-1; d_call: .; clone_size: few; cdr3_nt: TGTGCCAGCAGGCCGACAGGAGCCTACGAGCAGTACTTC; cdr3_aa: CASRPTGAYEQYF
j_call: TRBJ1-4; v_call: TRBV28; d_call: .; clone_size: few; cdr3_nt: TGTGCCAGCAGAAGGGGAACTAATGAAAAACTGTTTTTT; cdr3_aa: CASRRGTNEKLFF
j_call: TRBJ2-3; v_call: TRBV19; d_call: .; clone_size: .; cdr3_nt: TGTGCCAGTAGTCTCAGAGATACGCAGTATTTT; cdr3_aa: CASSLRDTQYF
j_call: TRBJ2-5; v_call: TRBV27; d_call: TRBD2; clone_size: .; cdr3_nt: TGTGCCAGCAGTAATCTAGCGGGGGGCGGGGAGACCCAGTACTTC; cdr3_aa: CASSNLAGGGETQYF
j_call: TRBJ2-7; v_call: TRBV28; d_call: TRBD2; clone_size: .; cdr3_nt: TGTGCCAGCAGTTTCGGGGGGAGTCGGCTGTACGAGCAGTACTTC; cdr3_aa: CASSFGGSRLYEQYF
j_call: TRBJ1-5; v_call: TRBV2; d_call: TRBD1; clone_size: few; cdr3_nt: TGTGCCAGCTGGGGACAGAGGATCAATCAGCCCCAGCATTTT; cdr3_aa: CASWGQRINQPQHF
j_call: TRBJ2-3; v_call: TRBV19; d_call: .; clone_size: .; cdr3_nt: TGTGCCAGTAGCCGGCAGGGTGGATTAAGCACAGATACGCAGTATTTT; cdr3_aa: CASSRQGGLSTDTQYF
j_call: TRBJ1-1; v_call: TRBV5-6; d_call: TRBD1; clone_size: .; cdr3_nt: TGTGCCAGCAGCCGAAGGGACAGGGGCACTGAAGCTTTCTTT; cdr3_aa: CASSRRDRGTEAFF
j_call: TRBJ2-6; v_call: TRBV6-5; d_call: .; clone_size: .; cdr3_nt: TGTGCCAGCGGCTTTGGCGGGCTTGGGGCCAACGTCCTGACTTTC; cdr3_aa: CASGFGGLGANVLTF
j_call: TRBJ1-5; v_call: TRBV30; d_call: .; clone_size: .; cdr3_nt: TGTGCCTGGACAGGGAATAGCAATCAGCCCCAGCATTTT; cdr3_aa: CAWTGNSNQPQHF
j_call: TRBJ2-3; v_call: TRBV5-1; d_call: TRBD2; clone_size: .; cdr3_nt: TGCGCCAGCAGCGTCGCTAGCGGGAGTTGGGCAGATACGCAGTATTTT; cdr3_aa: CASSVASGSWADTQYF
j_call: TRBJ2-1; v_call: TRBV30; d_call: TRBD2; clone_size: .; cdr3_nt: TGTGCCTGGAGGCCTTTAGCGGGACACTACAATGAGCAGTTCTTC; cdr3_aa: CAWRPLAGHYNEQFF
j_call: TRBJ2-7; v_call: TRBV6-5; d_call: TRBD1; clone_size: once; cdr3_nt: TGTGCCAGCAGGTGGGACAGGGGAACCTACGAGCAGTACTTC; cdr3_aa: CASRWDRGTYEQYF
j_call: TRBJ1-2; v_call: TRBV5-1; d_call: .; clone_size: .; cdr3_nt: TGCGCCAGCAGAAGGGGATCCGACTATGGCTACACCTTC; cdr3_aa: CASRRGSDYGYTF
j_call: TRBJ1-4; v_call: TRBV14; d_call: .; clone_size: few; cdr3_nt: TGTGCCAGCAGCCAAGGATGGGCAGGGTCTAATGAAAAACTGTTTTTT; cdr3_aa: CASSQGWAGSNEKLFF
j_call: TRBJ2-5; v_call: TRBV9; d_call: TRBD1; clone_size: few; cdr3_nt: TGTGCCAGCAGCACCGGGACAGGCGGTGAGACCCAGTACTTC; cdr3_aa: CASSTGTGGETQYF
j_call: TRBJ2-7; v_call: TRBV2; d_call: TRBD2; clone_size: few; cdr3_nt: TGTGCCAGCAACGCCGGGGGGAGCGACCTCTACGAGCAGTACTTC; cdr3_aa: CASNAGGSDLYEQYF
j_call: TRBJ2-7; v_call: TRBV5-1; d_call: .; clone_size: .; cdr3_nt: TGCGCCAGCAGCCAGATTGGGCAGGGGCTCGCCGAGCAGTACTTC; cdr3_aa: CASSQIGQGLAEQYF
j_call: TRBJ2-7; v_call: TRBV15; d_call: .; clone_size: few; cdr3_nt: TGTGCCACCAGCAGAGATACGGGGAGCTACGAGCAGTACTTC; cdr3_aa: CATSRDTGSYEQYF
j_call: TRBJ1-2; v_call: TRBV30; d_call: TRBD1; clone_size: .; cdr3_nt: TGTGCCTGCGGCGACAGGGGGCTCTATGGCTACACCTTC; cdr3_aa: CACGDRGLYGYTF
j_call: TRBJ2-2; v_call: TRBV5-1; d_call: .; clone_size: .; cdr3_nt: TGCGCCAGCAGCTTATTCTCCGGGGAGCTGTTTTTT; cdr3_aa: CASSLFSGELFF
j_call: TRBJ2-1; v_call: TRBV6-5; d_call: TRBD2; clone_size: .; cdr3_nt: TGTGCCAGCAGGCCCGGACTAGCGGGAATCAATGAGCAGTTCTTC; cdr3_aa: CASRPGLAGINEQFF
j_call: TRBJ2-3; v_call: TRBV11-2; d_call: TRBD2; clone_size: .; cdr3_nt: TGTGCCAGCAGCTTAGGACTAGCGGGGGGCCTGGATACGCAGTATTTT; cdr3_aa: CASSLGLAGGLDTQYF
j_call: TRBJ2-6; v_call: TRBV30; d_call: .; clone_size: .; cdr3_nt: TGTGCCTGGAGCGTCGGGGGGGCCAACGTCCTGACTTTC; cdr3_aa: CAWSVGGANVLTF
j_call: TRBJ2-1; v_call: TRBV27; d_call: .; clone_size: once; cdr3_nt: TGTGCCAGCAGTTTATACGCGACCCAGGGGTACAATGAGCAGTTCTTC; cdr3_aa: CASSLYATQGYNEQFF
j_call: TRBJ1-5; v_call: TRBV21-1; d_call: .; clone_size: .; cdr3_nt: TGTGCCAGCCCGCCCTTGACGGGGAATCAGCCCCAGCATTTT; cdr3_aa: CASPPLTGNQPQHF
j_call: TRBJ1-4; v_call: TRBV18; d_call: TRBD1; clone_size: few; cdr3_nt: TGTGCCAGCTCACCACCGACAGGGGAGGGGACTAATGAAAAACTGTTTTTT; cdr3_aa: CASSPPTGEGTNEKLFF
j_call: TRBJ2-1; v_call: TRBV10-2; d_call: TRBD2; clone_size: .; cdr3_nt: TGCGCCAGCGGCGGACTAGCGGGAGGGCCACCCTACAATGAGCAGTTCTTC; cdr3_aa: CASGGLAGGPPYNEQFF
j_call: TRBJ2-1; v_call: TRBV20-1; d_call: .; clone_size: .; cdr3_nt: TGCAGTGCTAGTTTCGGGCCTAGCGAGTTCTTC; cdr3_aa: CSASFGPSEFF
j_call: TRBJ1-5; v_call: TRBV6-1; d_call: .; clone_size: .; cdr3_nt: TGTGCCAGCACTGGCGGAAACTTCAATCAGCCCCAGCATTTT; cdr3_aa: CASTGGNFNQPQHF
j_call: TRBJ1-2; v_call: TRBV5-8; d_call: TRBD1; clone_size: .; cdr3_nt: TGTGCCAGCAGCCGGGGACAGGAAGGCTATGGCTACACCTTC; cdr3_aa: CASSRGQEGYGYTF
j_call: TRBJ2-1; v_call: TRBV30; d_call: TRBD2; clone_size: few; cdr3_nt: TGTGCCTGGAGTGTGGTAGCGGGAGGACCCAATGAGCAGTTCTTC; cdr3_aa: CAWSVVAGGPNEQFF
j_call: TRBJ2-3; v_call: TRBV2; d_call: .; clone_size: few; cdr3_nt: TGTGCCAGCAGTGATTCAGATCATAGCACAGATACGCAGTATTTT; cdr3_aa: CASSDSDHSTDTQYF
j_call: TRBJ2-3; v_call: TRBV7-6; d_call: TRBD2; clone_size: .; cdr3_nt: TGTGCCAGCAGCTTTCGGACTAGCGGCACAGATACGCAGTATTTT; cdr3_aa: CASSFRTSGTDTQYF
j_call: TRBJ2-1; v_call: TRBV18; d_call: TRBD2; clone_size: few; cdr3_nt: TGTGCCAGCCTCGCGGCGGGAGGGCCGGGGAATGAGCAGTTCTTC; cdr3_aa: CASLAAGGPGNEQFF
j_call: TRBJ2-2; v_call: TRBV11-2; d_call: .; clone_size: few; cdr3_nt: TGTGCCAGCAGCTTGGACTTCACCGGGGAGCTGTTTTTT; cdr3_aa: CASSLDFTGELFF
j_call: TRBJ1-1; v_call: TRBV6-4; d_call: .; clone_size: .; cdr3_nt: TGTGCCATCATGCGGGGGGCGGTCACTGAAGCTTTCTTT; cdr3_aa: CAIMRGAVTEAFF
j_call: TRBJ2-1; v_call: TRBV4-3; d_call: .; clone_size: few; cdr3_nt: TGCGCCAGCAGCCAGGAGGGGCTTAGCTCCTACAATGAGCAGTTCTTC; cdr3_aa: CASSQEGLSSYNEQFF
j_call: TRBJ2-1; v_call: TRBV27; d_call: .; clone_size: once; cdr3_nt: TGTGCCAGCAGGACCAACAGAGGAGGCTACAATGAGCAGTTCTTC; cdr3_aa: CASRTNRGGYNEQFF